This TCR beta chain was found in a study of blood T cell repertoires in COVID-19. For the study at large: Collection of acute and convalescent COVID-19 samples took place in the United States, Italy and Spain. T cells, B-cell-depleted T cells, or PBMCs supplied cDNA or gDNA.

Per the authors' pipeline: Reference gene primer amplification yielded estimated nucleated cell counts. Using immunoSEQ multiplex PCR, the repertoire was profiled, and TCRdb retains in-frame clones only, with some absent. That table supplies the V and J calls and clone size; D and trimming were determined from the DNA. The data hold roughly 87,000 clones, with approximately 88% observed a single time. There are 14 residues in the CDR3. Germline CDR1 is SGHRS and CDR2 is YFSETQ. V was shortened by 0 bases and J by 1 base, with 7 bases between the two germline ends. This rearrangement joins TRBV5-1 to TRBJ2-5; no firm D call. The sequence was collected from a man in his 60s with acute or convalescent COVID-19. Sample: peripheral blood. CDR3 DNA sequence: TGCGCCAGCAGCTTGGGCAGGCCCCAAGAGACCCAGTACTTC. Amino acid sequence: CASSLGRPQETQYF.